This is a list of T cell receptor beta chains from one sample in a study of T cells in Graves' hyperthyroidism and ophthalmopathy. A single record per CDR3 protein comes from TCRdb applying MiXCR to the multiplex PCR reads. The sample carries about 350,000 distinct CDR3 sequences, approximately 18% recorded once. Sequencing used blood. These receptors came from a woman between 40 and 55 years old with Graves' ophthalmopathy. The conserved cysteine and the conserved F or W are not part of the CDR3 here. A D gene is named only where the DNA matches it firmly.

V,J,D,CDR3
TRBV19,TRBJ2-2,TRBD1,ASSLGQGAVGELF
TRBV19,TRBJ1-1,-,ASSIGPGRTEAF
TRBV7-8,TRBJ2-7,-,ASSLIQGLYEQY
TRBV19,TRBJ1-2,TRBD1,ASSILGTDYT
TRBV6-1,TRBJ1-5,-,ASSPRGFNQPQH
TRBV28,TRBJ1-2,-,ASSQTGANYGYT
TRBV20-1,TRBJ1-5,TRBD1,SAGQGLVNQPQH
TRBV6-5,TRBJ2-7,-,ASSLPDDDEQY
TRBV20-1,TRBJ2-7,-,SARLRTDEQY
TRBV3-1,TRBJ2-7,TRBD2,ASSLSGRNYEQY
TRBV7-3,TRBJ2-5,TRBD2,ASSSGTSGVQETQY
TRBV7-9,TRBJ1-3,-,ASSLHRIPGNTIY
TRBV28,TRBJ2-7,-,ASSLLSASGQY
TRBV10-3,TRBJ1-3,-,AISVLTDTIY
TRBV14,TRBJ1-1,-,ASRLGPEAF
TRBV20-1,TRBJ1-6,TRBD1,SARATRTGASPLH
TRBV6-1,TRBJ1-5,TRBD1,ASRTGDEPQH
TRBV12-3/TRBV12-4,TRBJ1-1,-,ASSINLNTEAF
TRBV11-2,TRBJ2-2,TRBD2,ASSAWTSGSPGELF
TRBV20-1,TRBJ1-1,-,SASPLRKNTEAF
TRBV28,TRBJ1-2,-,ASRRQRFYGYT
TRBV6-2/TRBV6-3,TRBJ1-1,TRBD1,ASSRTGGVTEAF
TRBV18,TRBJ1-2,TRBD1,ASSPIGQGLNYGYT